These 21 T cell receptor beta chains came from one sample sequenced in a study of blood T cells in healthy people across ages. Through a sample-barcoded 5' primer and a J-beta primer mix, a second PCR was run for roughly 6 to 11 cycles. MiXCR, run by TCRdb on the 5' RACE reads, gives a single entry per CDR3 protein. The profile shows 750,000 to 850,000 distinct CDR3 sequences, 25% of them singletons. The same data also went into a second study, on T cells of mothers and their children.

The sequencing input was blood. These TCRs come from a boy aged 10-17 years in good health.

This clonotype was seen more than once but under ten times. The chain employs TRBV4-3 and TRBJ1-2, with D unclear. V was pared by 0 bases and J by 4 bases, with 12 bases between. Germline V gives CDR1 LGHNA, CDR2 YSLEER. This CDR3 is 15 amino acids long. The CDR3 sequence is CASSQDQVGGYGYTF. CDR3 sequence (DNA): TGCGCCAGCAGCCAAGATCAAGTAGGCGGCTATGGCTACACCTTC.

V usage is TRBV28 and J usage is TRBJ2-1; D is uncertain. The end of the DNA aligns better with TRBJ2-5, so the J call may be wrong. This CDR3 has 10 amino acids. From germline, CDR1 is MDHEN and CDR2 SYDVKM. This CDR3 is CASKRETQYF. CDR3 nucleotide sequence: TGTGCCAGCAAGAGAGAGACCCAGTACTTC.

This clonotype was found a few times. The genes are TRBV28 and TRBJ2-7, with 11 bases lining up with TRBD2. The CDR3 length is 15 residues. The germline CDR1 and CDR2 sequences are MDHEN and SYDVKM. After removal of 7 bases from V and 3 bases from J, the junction contained 8 bases not matched to a gene. Here the CDR3 DNA reads TGTGCCAGCACCCTAACTAGCGGGAGACTCTACGAGCAGTACTTC. Its protein is CASTLTSGRLYEQYF.

The V gene is TRBV29-1, the J gene TRBJ1-2; no clear D gene. V was shortened by 4 bases and J by 4 bases, with 7 bases between the two germline ends. Germline-derived CDR1 and CDR2 are SQVTM and ANQGSEA. The CDR3 consists of 11 residues. CDR3 sequence reads: CSVGHVYGYTF. The CDR3 DNA is TGCAGCGTTGGACACGTCTATGGCTACACCTTC.

This clonotype was seen once. The chain has TRBV6-1 and TRBJ2-2; D remains unclear. V was clipped by 4 bases and J by 4 bases, with 16 bases between them. CDR3 length: 16 amino acids. From germline, CDR1 is MNHNS and CDR2 SASEGT. The CDR3 loop is CASSGTARTLTGELFF. CDR3 DNA: TGTGCCAGCAGTGGGACGGCCAGAACTCTCACCGGGGAGCTGTTTTTT.

The table lists this clonotype with a few counts. This chain uses TRBV28 with TRBJ2-5; tentative D call: TRBD2 (6 bases). The germline CDR1 and CDR2 sequences are MDHEN and SYDVKM. Trimming took 3 bases from V and 5 from J, leaving 13 bases between them. The CDR3 contains 14 residues. This CDR3 reads CASSFYPGGETQYF. CDR3 coding DNA: TGTGCCAGCAGTTTCTATCCAGGAGGGGAGACCCAGTACTTC.

V is TRBV4-1 and J is TRBJ2-7; 9 bases match TRBD1. This CDR3 has 16 amino acids. Germline CDR1 reads MGHRA; CDR2 reads YSYEKL. With 2 bases clipped from V and 3 bases from J, the junction kept 8 bases outside the gene matches. The CDR3 DNA is TGCGCCAGCAGCCAATGGGGGGGACAGGGAAACTACGAGCAGTACTTC. Translation: CASSQWGGQGNYEQYF.

The rearrangement joins TRBV6-2 or TRBV6-3 to TRBJ1-5; D is unclear. The CDR3 is made up of 15 amino acids. Germline CDR1 MNHEY, CDR2 SVGEGT. The germline V and J ends were trimmed by 6 bases and 2 bases, with 14 bases remaining between them. CDR3 in amino acids: CASSSYGVGNQPQHF. As DNA, the CDR3 is TGTGCCAGCAGCTCCTACGGGGTTGGCAATCAGCCCCAGCATTTT.

The rearrangement uses TRBV2 and TRBJ2-7; D may be TRBD1 (8 bases). V shed 7 bases and J shed 6 bases, with 16 bases lying between them. CDR1 is SNHLY, CDR2 FYNNEI, per germline. CDR3 length equals 13 residues. The DNA of the CDR3 is TGTGCCAGCACCGGACAGGGACTAAGCGAGCAGTACTTC. This codes for CASTGQGLSEQYF.

This clonotype was recorded only once. A read error may be the cause here, since a much bigger clone is one base away. This chain joins TRBV6-5 and TRBJ2-1; D gene uncertain. Judging by the DNA end, TRBJ2-7 fits better; the J call may be wrong. Germline assignment: CDR1 MNHEY and CDR2 SVGAGI. The CDR3 consists of 13 residues. The CDR3 sequence: CASSYSTTHEQYF. CDR3 bases: TGTGCCAGCAGTTACTCGACAACCCACGAGCAGTACTTC.

This clonotype occurred a few times. This rearrangement joins TRBV7-2 to TRBJ2-1, with D unclear. CDR3 length equals 13 residues. Looked up from germline, CDR1 is SGHTA and CDR2 is FQGNSA. Trimming took off 2 bases at V and 15 bases at J, with 17 bases between the two ends. CDR3 residues: CASSLQPETTPFF. In DNA form, the CDR3 reads TGTGCCAGCAGCTTACAGCCGGAAACTACGCCGTTCTTC.

Regarding this clonotype: The junction shows a germline mismatch at one end, possibly a read error. The rearrangement uses TRBV12-3 or TRBV12-4 and TRBJ2-6; D is uncertain. The CDR3 is made up of 15 amino acids. CDR3 region: CASRERPSGVNVLTF. The CDR3, as DNA: TGTGCCAGCAGGGAGAGGCCTTCTGGGGTCAACGTCCTGACTTTC.

This clonotype was counted many times. The chain recombines TRBV29-1 with TRBJ2-7; 11 positions agree with TRBD2. Losses at the gene ends were 4 bases for V and 1 base for J; bases not matched to a gene: 3. The germline V gene encodes CDR1 SQVTM and CDR2 ANQGSEA. CDR3 length equals 14 residues. The CDR3 coding sequence is TGCAGCGTTGGGGGGACTAGCGGATCCTACGAGCAGTACTTC. Its protein is CSVGGTSGSYEQYF.

There are many counts of this clonotype. As DNA, the CDR3 is TGTGCCAGCAGTTTTGGACAGATCAAAAACATTCAGTACTTC. Residues: CASSFGQIKNIQYF. The chain has TRBV28 and TRBJ2-4; tentatively, D is TRBD1 (6 bases). V was shortened by 3 bases and J by 3 bases, with 9 bases between the two germline ends. Germline CDR1 and CDR2: MDHEN and SYDVKM. The CDR3 has 14 residues.

This clonotype has just a few counts. The chain links TRBV20-1 to TRBJ2-1; D is possibly TRBD2 (6 bases). The tail of the sequence fits TRBJ2-7 better, so the J call may be wrong. Per the germline V gene, CDR1 is DFQATT and CDR2 is SNEGSKA (reference sequence). The CDR3 has 15 amino acids. CDR3 in amino acids: CSARDRRGAGYEQYF. The CDR3 DNA follows: TGCAGTGCTAGAGATCGACGAGGGGCGGGGTACGAGCAGTACTTC.

V and J are TRBV28 and TRBJ2-4; D may be TRBD1 (5 bases). This CDR3 is 14 amino acids long. Trimming left V 8 bases short and J 0 bases short, with 11 bases between. Germline loops: CDR1 MDHEN, CDR2 SYDVKM. The CDR3 coding sequence is TGTGCCAGCTTTGACAGCCTAGCCAAAAACATTCAGTACTTC. Protein product: CASFDSLAKNIQYF.

The chain joins TRBV6-2 or TRBV6-3 to TRBJ2-5; D is ambiguous. V lost 4 bases and J 5 bases, leaving 8 bases between the germline ends. The CDR3 extends over 12 amino acids. Germline V gene lookup returns CDR1 MNHEY and CDR2 SVGEGT. The CDR3 sequence is CASSWVRETQYF. The CDR3 DNA is TGTGCCAGCAGTTGGGTGAGGGAGACCCAGTACTTC.

The V gene is TRBV28, the J gene TRBJ2-1; D might be TRBD2 (6 bases). The germline CDR1 and CDR2 sequences are MDHEN and SYDVKM. V shed 6 bases and J shed 0 bases, with 15 bases lying between them. The CDR3 totals 16 residues. CDR3 sequence (DNA): TGTGCCAGCAGCTCCTGGGGGAGGAGCTCCTACAATGAGCAGTTCTTC. Translation gives CASSSWGRSSYNEQFF.

This clonotype was seen more than once but under ten times. V gene TRBV29-1 combines with J gene TRBJ2-1, with 7 nucleotides matching TRBD1. The CDR3 is 14 residues long. The germline CDR1 and CDR2 sequences are SQVTM and ANQGSEA. V shed 2 bases and J 2 bases; nucleotides not matched to a gene: 3. CDR3 sequence: CSVEIGGAYNEQFF. The CDR3 region has the DNA TGCAGCGTTGAAATAGGGGGCGCCTACAATGAGCAGTTCTTC.

The CDR3 protein is CSSTEDRAHEQFF. The CDR3 DNA reads as TGCAGTTCCACCGAGGACAGGGCCCATGAGCAGTTCTTC. The chain joins TRBV20-1 to TRBJ2-1; 8 bases are a match to TRBD1. Germline CDR1 is DFQATT and CDR2 is SNEGSKA (reference sequence). V trimming: 8 bases; J trimming: 8 bases; junction bases outside the gene matches: 11. The CDR3 loop spans 13 amino acids.

This clonotype appeared a few times. The V call is TRBV28, the J call TRBJ2-5; either TRBD1 or TRBD2 may fit D (6 bases each). From germline, CDR1 is MDHEN and CDR2 SYDVKM. The CDR3 totals 16 residues. Trimming removed 3 bases at V and 4 bases at J, with 18 bases between. This CDR3 is CASSFRRGGGPETQYF. The DNA of the CDR3 is TGTGCCAGCAGTTTTCGGCGCGGAGGGGGTCCAGAGACCCAGTACTTC.